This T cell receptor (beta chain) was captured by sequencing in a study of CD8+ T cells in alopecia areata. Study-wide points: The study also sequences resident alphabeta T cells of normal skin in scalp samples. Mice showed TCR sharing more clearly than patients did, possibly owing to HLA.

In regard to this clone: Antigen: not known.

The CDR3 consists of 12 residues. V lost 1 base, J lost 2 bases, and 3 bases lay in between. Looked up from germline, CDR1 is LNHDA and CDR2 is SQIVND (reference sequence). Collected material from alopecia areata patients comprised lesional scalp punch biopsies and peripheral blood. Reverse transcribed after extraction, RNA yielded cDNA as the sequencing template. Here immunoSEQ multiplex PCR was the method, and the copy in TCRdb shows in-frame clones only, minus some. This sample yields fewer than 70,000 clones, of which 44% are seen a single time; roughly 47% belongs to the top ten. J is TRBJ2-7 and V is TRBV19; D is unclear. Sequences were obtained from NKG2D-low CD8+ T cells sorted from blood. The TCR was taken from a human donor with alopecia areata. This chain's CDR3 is CASSIGTYEQYF. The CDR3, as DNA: TGTGCCAGTAGTATAGGAACCTACGAGCAGTACTTC.